This T cell receptor (beta chain) was recorded in a study of regulatory T cells in long-lasting Graves disease. The study, taken as a whole, reports: For persistent Graves' patients, TCR diversity was lower than for newly diagnosed ones. Results may be inaccurate due to the small sample size.

This sample's time point: persistent/refractory GD, antithyroid drugs over 5 years with positive TRAb. PBMCs were the source of the RNA used for TCR sequencing. Assembly of TCR beta libraries relied on iRepertoire HTBI primers together with Arm-PCR of CDR3 regions. TCRdb ran MiXCR on the multiplex PCR reads and lists one entry per CDR3 protein. The profile shows approximately 500,000 distinct CDR3 sequences, roughly 21% of them singletons. Remarks on this clonotype: Antigen unknown.

The receptor was isolated from a female donor with Graves disease. The specimen was peripheral blood mononuclear cells (PBMCs), collected when the disease was refractory, from a patient treated with antithyroid drugs.

CDR3 sequence: CASSNTATWDTEAFF. The CDR3, as DNA: TGTGCCAGTAGTAATACAGCGACATGGGACACTGAAGCTTTCTTT. The J gene is TRBJ1-1, the V gene TRBV19; D is ambiguous. From germline, CDR1 is LNHDA and CDR2 SQIVND (reference sequence). The CDR3 sequence is 15 residues long. V lost 4 bases and J lost 3, with 15 bases in between.